These T cell receptor beta chains were read from a single sample in a study of blood T cells in healthy people across ages. A single record per CDR3 protein comes from TCRdb applying MiXCR to the 5' RACE reads. The data hold about 900,000 distinct CDR3 sequences, with about 44% observed a single time. Sequenced input: blood. The receptors were sampled from a man in his thirties or forties in good health. Each CDR3 is given with its conserved first and last residue. A D gene is named only where the DNA matches it firmly. Some rows have no size entry. The others give once, few or many, or a class for an expanded clone.

TRBD2,TRBV10-3,few,TRBJ2-1,TGTGCCATCAGTGATCAGACTAGCGGCTACAATGAGCAGTTCTTC,CAISDQTSGYNEQFF
.,TRBV2,.,TRBJ2-7,TGTGCCAGCAGGGCAGGGAGCGAGCAGTACTTC,CASRAGSEQYF
.,TRBV21-1,.,TRBJ2-2,TGTGCCAGCAGCATGAATATAGCGGGAGGGCCTGAGGACACCGGGGAGCTGTTTTTT,CASSMNIAGGPEDTGELFF
.,TRBV7-3,.,TRBJ2-1,TGTGCCAGCACCCCCGGGACGGGTAGAAGCAATGAGCAGTTCTTC,CASTPGTGRSNEQFF
.,TRBV29-1,.,TRBJ2-4,TGCAGCGTTGAAGACCCCCGGGGGACAGATCGAAACATTCAGTACTTC,CSVEDPRGTDRNIQYF
TRBD2,TRBV6-2/TRBV6-3,many,TRBJ2-1,TGTGCCAGCAGATCAACGAGACTAGCGGGGGTCAATGAGCAGTTCTTC,CASRSTRLAGVNEQFF
TRBD2,TRBV6-1,.,TRBJ2-1,TGTGCCAGCAGCCAACAGGGAGGGACTAGCGGGAGTAATGAGCAGTTCTTC,CASSQQGGTSGSNEQFF
.,TRBV7-2,few,TRBJ1-1,TGTGCCAGCAGCTTAAAACTAGTGGGGGGTAACACTGAAGCTTTCTTT,CASSLKLVGGNTEAFF
.,TRBV27,few,TRBJ2-5,TGTGCCAGCAGTTTGAGGGCGACCCCCGGTACGCAGCAGTACTTC,CASSLRATPGTQQYF
.,TRBV5-1,.,TRBJ1-6,TGCGCCAGCAGCCCAGGGGAGGGATTTAGTTCACCCCTCCACTTT,CASSPGEGFSSPLHF
TRBD1,TRBV20-1,.,TRBJ1-2,TGCAGTGCTCCCAACCCGGGGACAGGGGTAGCTGGCTACACCTTC,CSAPNPGTGVAGYTF
TRBD2,TRBV9,.,TRBJ2-3,TGTGCCAGCAGCGAGAGATTAGCGGGGGGACGATCAGATACGCAGTATTTT,CASSERLAGGRSDTQYF
.,TRBV5-1,many,TRBJ2-7,TGCGCCAGCAGCGGGGACGGCTCCTACGAGCAGTACTTC,CASSGDGSYEQYF
.,TRBV4-3,.,TRBJ2-7,TGCGCCAGCAGCCAAGATATGACGGTCTACGAGCAGTACTTC,CASSQDMTVYEQYF
TRBD1,TRBV7-3,once,TRBJ2-2,TGTGCCAGCAGCTTCGGCGTCGGACAGGGTGGGGAGCTGTTTTTT,CASSFGVGQGGELFF
.,TRBV6-1,.,TRBJ1-5,TGCGCCAGCAGTGAACGGGGAAATCAGCCCCAGCATTTT,CASSERGNQPQHF
TRBD2,TRBV3-1,.,TRBJ2-1,TGTGCCAGCAGCCGCTCCCTAGCGGGGACCTACAATGAGCAGTTCTTC,CASSRSLAGTYNEQFF
.,TRBV20-1,.,TRBJ2-5,TGCAGTGCTAGGACTAGGACCCAAGAGACCCAGTACTTC,CSARTRTQETQYF
.,TRBV6-5,.,TRBJ1-2,TGTGCCACCGCGCCCGTCCGCGGGTTCAACTATGGTTACACCTTC,CATAPVRGFNYGYTF
TRBD1,TRBV12-3/TRBV12-4,once,TRBJ1-5,TGTGCCAACACCGTGACAGGGGGCGGACAGCAGCCCCAGCATTTT,CANTVTGGGQQPQHF
.,TRBV12-3/TRBV12-4,.,TRBJ2-2,TGTGCCAGCACCAGTGTGATCGGGGAGCTGTTTTTT,CASTSVIGELFF
.,TRBV28,.,TRBJ2-1,TGTGCCAGCAGTTTAGGTCCCAGGGACTCCTACAATGAGCAGTTCTTC,CASSLGPRDSYNEQFF
.,TRBV15,few,TRBJ2-5,TGTGCCACCAGCAGAGATCTCCATCAAGAGACCCAGTACTTC,CATSRDLHQETQYF
.,TRBV20-1,.,TRBJ1-1,TGCAGTGCTAGCAAGGTGGGCACTGAAGCTTTCTTT,CSASKVGTEAFF
.,TRBV30,.,TRBJ2-7,TGTGCCTGGAGCCCCCGGGGTCCCTACGAGCAGTACTTC,CAWSPRGPYEQYF
TRBD1,TRBV4-1,.,TRBJ2-1,TGCGCCAGCAGCCCGATTCGGGGACAGATAAACAATGAGCAGTTCTTC,CASSPIRGQINNEQFF
TRBD1,TRBV10-3,.,TRBJ2-7,TGTGCCATCGGACAGGGGAGTCACCTAGGGGCCTCCGAGCAGTACTTC,CAIGQGSHLGASEQYF
TRBD1,TRBV2,.,TRBJ1-3,TGTGCCAGCACCCTAACAGGGGTCGGGAACACCATATATTTT,CASTLTGVGNTIYF
.,TRBV3-1,.,TRBJ1-6,TGTGCCAGCAGCCCGGGTACGAGCTCCTATAATTCACCCCTCCACTTT,CASSPGTSSYNSPLHF
.,TRBV9,few,TRBJ2-5,TGTGCCAGCAGTGGAGAGGGGTTCACCGCCCAAGAGACCCAGTACTTC,CASSGEGFTAQETQYF
.,TRBV29-1,.,TRBJ2-2,TGCAGCGGGGGCCGGGACGAGAACACCGGGGAGCTGTTTTTT,CSGGRDENTGELFF
TRBD1,TRBV7-9,.,TRBJ2-3,TGTGCCAGCAGCACGTACAGGGGGCCAGCAGATACGCAGTATTTT,CASSTYRGPADTQYF
TRBD1,TRBV4-2,few,TRBJ1-2,TGTGCCAGCAGCCAAGATAGGGGACAGGGGATATACGGCTACACCTTC,CASSQDRGQGIYGYTF
TRBD1,TRBV5-1,.,TRBJ2-6,TGCGCCAGCGGGACAGGGGAAGGGGCCAACGTCCTGACTTTC,CASGTGEGANVLTF
.,TRBV11-3,few,TRBJ2-1,TGTGCCAGCAGCTTAGACTCCGGGTTATACAATGAGCAGTTCTTC,CASSLDSGLYNEQFF
.,TRBV29-1,.,TRBJ1-1,TGCAGCGTTGTGGAGGGGCTGAACACTGAAGCTTTCTTT,CSVVEGLNTEAFF
TRBD2,TRBV30,.,TRBJ2-6,TGTGCCTGGGGACTAGCGGGAGTCTCTGGGGCCAACGTCCTGACTTTC,CAWGLAGVSGANVLTF
.,TRBV10-3,few,TRBJ1-5,TGTGCCATCAGTGACCCGAATCAGCCCCAGCATTTT,CAISDPNQPQHF
.,TRBV11-3,.,TRBJ1-1,TGTGCCAGCAGCTTAGCCCGGGGGGCCACTGAAGCTTTCTTT,CASSLARGATEAFF
.,TRBV12-3/TRBV12-4,.,TRBJ1-2,TGTGCCAGCAGTTCCCAGGGAGGGGTGAACTATGGCTACACCTTC,CASSSQGGVNYGYTF
.,TRBV4-1,many,TRBJ2-7,TGCGCCAGCAGCCAAGTCTCGGTTCCCTACGAGCAGTACTTC,CASSQVSVPYEQYF
.,TRBV20-1,.,TRBJ2-7,TGCAGTGCTAGAGATGTTAACAGTCCTCTCTACGAGCAGTACTTC,CSARDVNSPLYEQYF
TRBD1,TRBV29-1,.,TRBJ1-1,TGCAGCGTTCAAGGACAGGGTGGAACTGAAGCTTTCTTT,CSVQGQGGTEAFF
TRBD1,TRBV20-1,.,TRBJ1-2,TGCAGTGCTGAAGACAGGGACGGACGGGGTGGCTACACCTTC,CSAEDRDGRGGYTF
TRBD1,TRBV24-1,.,TRBJ2-3,TGTGCCACCAGTGATTTTGGACAGGGCACAGATACGCAGTATTTT,CATSDFGQGTDTQYF
TRBD2,TRBV29-1,.,TRBJ2-3,TGCAGCGTGACCCGGACTAGCGGCACAGATACGCAGTATTTT,CSVTRTSGTDTQYF
.,TRBV29-1,.,TRBJ2-3,TGCGGCGTTGAAGCGACGAGCACAGATACGCAGTATTTT,CGVEATSTDTQYF
TRBD1,TRBV5-1,few,TRBJ1-1,TGCGCCAGCAGCTTGGTTGTGGGGACAGGGGTGTTTAGCACTGAAGCTTTCTTT,CASSLVVGTGVFSTEAFF
TRBD2,TRBV9,.,TRBJ2-3,TGTGCCAGCAGCGTTTATGCGGGGGGCACAGATACGCAGTATTTT,CASSVYAGGTDTQYF
.,TRBV7-2,.,TRBJ1-5,TGTGCCAGCAGCTTAGAGGGCAGGCCCGAAAATCAGCCCCAGCATTTT,CASSLEGRPENQPQHF
TRBD1,TRBV10-3,few,TRBJ2-7,TGTGCCATCAGTGAGGTGACAGGGGGCTCCGAGCAGTACTTC,CAISEVTGGSEQYF
.,TRBV6-2/TRBV6-3,.,TRBJ1-2,TGTGCCAGCAGTTACTCTGGGGGACAATACACCTTC,CASSYSGGQYTF
.,TRBV11-2,.,TRBJ2-7,TGTGCCAGCAGCTCAGAAGCCAGATACGAGCAGTACTTC,CASSSEARYEQYF
.,TRBV9,few,TRBJ2-1,TGTGCCAGCAGCGTAGGACCGGGAACTGGAGGATACAATGAGCAGTTCTTC,CASSVGPGTGGYNEQFF